This is a list of T cell receptor beta chains from one sample in a study of blood T cell repertoires in COVID-19. TCRdb keeps only in-frame clones here, not all; method: immunoSEQ multiplex PCR. The table includes about 270,000 clones, about 88% detected once. The sequenced sample was peripheral blood. These receptors all come from a man in his sixties who had recovered from COVID-19. Each CDR3 is given without its conserved first and last residue.

TRBV3-1/TRBV3-2 ASCQGLSNEKLF
TRBV6-2/TRBV6-3 ASSYAGGTNQPQH
TRBV3-1/TRBV3-2 ASSHGAGTGGIVYEQY
TRBV18 ASSSTDTQY
TRBV18 ASSPVKGVGNQPQH
TRBV11-2 ASSLFWGGHDYGYT
TRBV19 ASTLPAPWSPNTEAF
TRBV27 ASSLKGAKGYT
TRBV11-2 ASSLLLAGGFNEQF
TRBV6-2/TRBV6-3 ASSYGWTPGDNRH
TRBV6-2/TRBV6-3 ASSYSRLETGELF
TRBV24-1 ATSDLQGGKETQY
TRBV14 ASSQAVQGGYEQY
TRBV18 ASSRGENYGYT
TRBV5-1 ASSGPGTGVNGYT
TRBV6-5 ASSPRGQKGQKLF
TRBV19 ASSIEQNGSPLH
TRBV9 ASSATPTGSGNTIY
TRBV9 ASSPSGSTNEKLF
TRBV7-3 ASSPDFTDTQY